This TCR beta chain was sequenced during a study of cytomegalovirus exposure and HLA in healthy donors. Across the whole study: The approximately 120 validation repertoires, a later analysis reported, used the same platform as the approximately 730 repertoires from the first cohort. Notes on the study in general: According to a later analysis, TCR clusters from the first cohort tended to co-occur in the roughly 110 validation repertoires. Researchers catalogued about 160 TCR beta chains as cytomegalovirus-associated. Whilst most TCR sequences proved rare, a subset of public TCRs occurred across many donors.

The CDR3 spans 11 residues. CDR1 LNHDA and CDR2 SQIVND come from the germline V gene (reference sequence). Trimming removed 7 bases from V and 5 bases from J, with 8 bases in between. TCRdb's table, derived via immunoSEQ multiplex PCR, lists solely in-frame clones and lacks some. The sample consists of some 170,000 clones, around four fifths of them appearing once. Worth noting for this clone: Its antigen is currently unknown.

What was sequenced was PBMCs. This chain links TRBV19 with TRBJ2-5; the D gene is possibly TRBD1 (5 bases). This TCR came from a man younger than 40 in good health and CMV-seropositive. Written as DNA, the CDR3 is TGTGCCAGTACTAGGGGTGAGACCCAGTACTTC. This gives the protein CASTRGETQYF.